This T cell receptor beta chain was documented in a study of response to subunit inactivated influenza vaccine. The study, taken as a whole, reports: Authors suggested few new T cells are recruited by each seasonal influenza vaccination.

In its sample, this clonotype was seen many times. What it binds is not known. CDR3 length: 16 residues. The V end lost 3 bases, the J end lost 9 bases, and 22 bases lay between the germline ends. Germline V gene data show CDR1 as SGDLS and CDR2 as YYNGEE. TCRdb reanalysed the RT-PCR reads using MiXCR and keeps one entry per CDR3 protein. The table shows about 540,000 distinct CDR3 sequences, with approximately 14% occurring only once. This clonotype was sampled from a man over 45 who received an inactivated influenza vaccine. The chain combines TRBV9 with TRBJ2-1; weak D call: TRBD2 (6 bases). The specimen was PBMCs from blood, collected approximately 13 days after vaccination. Here the CDR3 DNA reads TGTGCCAGCAGCGGAGGTCCGGGACTCCAACTCAGTGAGCAGTTCTTC. Its translation: CASSGGPGLQLSEQFF.